Listed here is a single T cell receptor (beta chain). TCRdb keeps only in-frame clones here, not all; method: immunoSEQ multiplex PCR. Of around 74,000 clones listed, about 85% were seen once; the top ten hold 3% to 3.5%. These data belong to a study of T cell changes during pregnancy in multiple sclerosis. The CDR3 extends over 17 amino acids. The J segment lost 4 bases and the V segment lost 1 base, leaving 10 bases of the junction unmatched. Germline V gene data show CDR1 as SGDLS and CDR2 as YYNGEE. This TCR derives from a female donor with multiple sclerosis, enrolled in a pregnancy study. The specimen comprised peripheral blood, sampled before pregnancy. The chain is built from TRBV9 and TRBJ2-5; 10 bases are a match to TRBD2. The CDR3 is CASSVFRASGSLETQYF. CDR3 DNA sequence: TGTGCCAGCAGCGTATTTCGGGCTAGCGGGAGTCTAGAGACCCAGTACTTC.